Shown below are 27 T cell receptor beta chains from a single sample sequenced in a study of radiation and T cells in renal cell carcinoma. Repertoires were generated with immunoSEQ multiplex PCR, while TCRdb's copy carries only in-frame clones and drops some. This table holds 150,000 or so clones, roughly 83% found once. Regarding time point: baseline pretreatment blood. Treatment denoted: 15 Gy SBRT to primary tumor, nephrectomy 4 weeks later. The sequenced sample was blood, obtained from a patient whose treatment included radiotherapy and nephrectomy. The receptor set was obtained from a woman between 45 and 60 years old with renal cell carcinoma.

The chain has TRBV25-1 and TRBJ2-1; 7 bases align to TRBD2. V gave up 0 bases and J gave up 10 bases; unmatched junction bases: 9. Germline V CDR1 and CDR2: MGHDK, SYGVNS. This CDR3 comprises 15 residues. Here the CDR3 DNA reads TGTGCCAGCAGTGAATATGGGGGGGGTCAGGACGAGCAGTTCTTC. Translated, it gives CASSEYGGGQDEQFF.

The chain employs TRBV7-9 and TRBJ1-2, with D possibly being TRBD1 (6 bases). Trimming stripped 1 base from V and 3 bases from J, with 12 bases between. Germline CDR1 SEHNR, CDR2 FQNEAQ (reference sequence). CDR3 length equals 15 residues. The CDR3 sequence is CASSLDRVSYYGYTF. CDR3 coding DNA: TGTGCCAGCAGCTTAGACAGGGTATCGTACTATGGCTACACCTTC.

This clone was picked up one time. The gene calls are TRBV6-5 and TRBJ2-7; 7 bases are a match to TRBD1. The CDR3 runs to 15 residues. Germline V gives CDR1 MNHEY, CDR2 SVGAGI. Germline trimming cut 5 bases from V and 2 bases from J; bases unmatched to any gene: 9. For the CDR3, the DNA is TGTGCCAGCAGTCTAGGGGACAGCCCAACCTACGAGCAGTACTTC. This encodes CASSLGDSPTYEQYF.

The CDR3 sequence is CASRERDNEAFF. In DNA form, the CDR3 reads TGTGCCAGCAGAGAACGGGACAACGAAGCTTTCTTT. The V gene is TRBV28, the J gene TRBJ1-1; D possibly corresponds to TRBD1 (6 bases). Per germline, CDR1 MDHEN and CDR2 SYDVKM. Trimming took 6 bases from V and 8 from J, leaving 13 bases between them. The CDR3 length is 12 residues.

The rearrangement uses TRBV5-1 and TRBJ2-2; D is unresolved. CDR3 length: 15 amino acids. Germline assignment: CDR1 SGHRS and CDR2 YFSETQ. V was cut by 2 bases and J by 2 bases, with 10 bases left in between. CDR3 bases: TGCGCCAGCAGCTTAGGTACTGTTAACACCGGGGAGCTGTTTTTT. It codes for CASSLGTVNTGELFF. Full variable domain (remainder filled in from reference TRBV5-1 and TRBJ2-2): KAGVTQTPRYLIKTRGQQVTLSCSPISGHRSVSWYQQTPGQGLQFLFEYFSETQRNKGNFPGRFSGRQFSNSRSEMNVSTLELGDSALYLCASSLGTVNTGELFFGEGSRLTVL.

Remarks on this clone: At the DNA level, this CDR3 is encoded by other sequences in the same sample as well. The chain uses TRBV20-1 and TRBJ2-5; no definite D call. The CDR3 consists of 11 residues. V lost 4 bases and J 5 bases, leaving 8 bases between the germline ends. In germline, CDR1 is DFQATT, CDR2 SNEGSKA (reference sequence). The CDR3 DNA follows: TGCAGTGCTACAGGTGGTGAGACCCAGTACTTC. The encoded protein is CSATGGETQYF.

The J gene is TRBJ2-5, the V gene TRBV4-3; the D gene is possibly TRBD1 (7 bases). CDR1 and CDR2 from the germline V gene are LGHNA and YSLEER. V lost 0 bases to trimming and J lost 1 base, with 12 bases between them. This CDR3 region has 16 residues. CDR3 in DNA: TGCGCCAGCAGCCAAGATCTCCAGGGGGGCCAAGAGACCCAGTACTTC. Protein product: CASSQDLQGGQETQYF.

The V gene is TRBV18, the J gene TRBJ2-2; 9 bases are shared with TRBD1. Germline CDR1 and CDR2: KGHSH and LQKENI. The CDR3 extends over 19 amino acids. Unmatched junction bases numbered 12, after V lost 2 bases and J lost 2 bases. The CDR3, as DNA: TGTGCCAGCTCACCAACACCTGGGACAGGGAGGTCTAACACCGGGGAGCTGTTTTTT. It specifies CASSPTPGTGRSNTGELFF.

This clone was recorded once. The chain is built from TRBV29-1 and TRBJ2-7; 9 bases are a match to TRBD1. The CDR3 has 12 residues. Germline trimming cut 7 bases from V and 5 bases from J; bases unmatched to any gene: 6. Germline V CDR1 and CDR2: SQVTM, ANQGSEA. The CDR3 here is CSARDRAHEQYF. The CDR3 bases are TGCAGCGCCAGGGACAGGGCCCACGAGCAGTACTTC.

V usage is TRBV10-3 and J usage is TRBJ1-5; TRBD1 matches at 8 bases. This CDR3 contains 13 residues. Germline V lookup: CDR1 ENHRY, CDR2 SYGVKD. The junction had 7 bases not matched to a gene; V was cut back by 8 bases and J by 7 bases. CDR3 DNA: TGTGCCATCCAAGACAGGGGCGGCCAGCCCCAGCATTTT. Its translation: CAIQDRGGQPQHF.

V and J are TRBV2 and TRBJ2-4; 8 bases agree with TRBD1. The V segment lost 6 bases and the J segment 7 bases; nucleotides outside the gene matches: 11. Germline V lookup: CDR1 SNHLY, CDR2 FYNNEI. This CDR3 has 15 amino acids. The CDR3 loop is CASSPPGDRLNIQYF. The DNA for the CDR3 is TGTGCCAGCAGCCCCCCCGGGGACAGGCTTAACATTCAGTACTTC.

The chain has TRBV7-8 and TRBJ1-5; 7 nucleotides match TRBD1. The CDR3 has 13 residues. V was pared by 5 bases and J by 6 bases, with 4 bases of the junction left unmatched. The V gene's germline CDR1 is SGHVS and CDR2 FQNEAQ. CDR3 DNA: TGTGCCAGCAGCCCACAGGGGCCTCAGCCCCAGCATTTT. Encoded protein: CASSPQGPQPQHF. The complete variable domain, with remaining parts taken from reference TRBV7-8 and TRBJ1-5, reads GAGVSQSPRYKVAKRGQDVALRCDPISGHVSLFWYQQALGQGPEFLTYFQNEAQLDKSGLPSDRFFAERPEGSVSTLKIQRTQQEDSAVYLCASSPQGPQPQHFGDGTRLSIL.

This sequence joins TRBV2 and TRBJ1-2, with a possible D match to TRBD1 (5 bases). The CDR3 is 16 residues long. V dropped 2 bases and J dropped 0 bases, with 13 bases sitting between them. Germline-derived CDR1 and CDR2 are SNHLY and FYNNEI. As DNA, the CDR3 is TGTGCCAGCAGTGAACCTACAGGCCTAGCTAACTATGGCTACACCTTC. Translated: CASSEPTGLANYGYTF.

The V call is TRBV6-6, the J call TRBJ2-1; 9 bases align to TRBD1. Trimming took 4 bases from V and 7 from J; bases not matched to a gene: 8. The CDR3 has 15 residues. Looked up from germline, CDR1 is MNHNY and CDR2 is SVGAGI (reference sequence). The CDR3 DNA reads as TGTGCCAGCAGTTCTGGGACAGGGAAAAGGAATGAGCAGTTCTTC. Amino acids: CASSSGTGKRNEQFF.

The chain combines TRBV7-9 with TRBJ2-7; the D gene is possibly TRBD1 (5 bases). The V end lost 3 bases, the J end lost 3 bases, and 15 bases lay between the germline ends. This CDR3 is built from 15 residues. Germline assignment: CDR1 SEHNR and CDR2 FQNEAQ (reference sequence). The CDR3 protein is CASSLGPASNYEQYF. The CDR3 DNA is TGTGCCAGCAGCTTGGGGCCAGCGTCCAACTACGAGCAGTACTTC.

In DNA form, the CDR3 reads TGTGCCTGGACTCGACGGAGGGTAGGGAATTCACCCCTCCACTTT. Translated, it gives CAWTRRRVGNSPLHF. The rearrangement uses TRBV30 and TRBJ1-6; D gene ambiguous. CDR1 GTSNPN and CDR2 SVGIG come from the germline V gene (reference sequence). Trimming pared 4 bases from V and 7 bases from J, leaving 17 bases between. This CDR3 comprises 15 residues. Filled out from reference TRBV30 and TRBJ1-6, the complete variable domain reads SQTIHQWPATLVQPVGSPLSLECTVEGTSNPNLYWYRQAAGRGLQLLFYSVGIGQISSEVPQNLSASRPQDRQFILSSKKLLLSDSGFYLCAWTRRRVGNSPLHFGNGTRLTVT.

CDR3 sequence: CASSPVGHVNEKLFF. DNA of the CDR3: TGTGCCAGCAGCCCCGTCGGGCACGTTAATGAAAAACTGTTTTTT. V usage is TRBV9 and J usage is TRBJ1-4, with unresolved D. CDR1 and CDR2 (germline): SGDLS, YYNGEE. The ends were cut back, 4 bases at V and 4 bases at J, with 14 bases in the middle. This CDR3 contains 15 residues.

The CDR3 region is CASSTQGREGLNEQFF. The CDR3 nucleotides read TGTGCCAGCAGCACCCAGGGGCGGGAGGGCCTCAATGAGCAGTTCTTC. The genes are TRBV7-2 and TRBJ2-1, with 9 bases lining up with TRBD2. CDR1 is SGHTA, CDR2 FQGNSA, per germline. V shed 5 bases and J 6 bases; nucleotides not matched to a gene: 11. The CDR3 totals 16 residues.

The CDR3, as DNA: TGTGCCAGCAGCTTAGCGCGGGGGAGAGATACGCAGTATTTT. It specifies CASSLARGRDTQYF. This chain connects TRBV7-9 to TRBJ2-3, with 7 bases that match TRBD2. The CDR3 consists of 14 residues. Trimming cost V 0 bases and J 5 bases; bases outside gene matches: 2. Germline loops: CDR1 SEHNR, CDR2 FQNEAQ (reference sequence).

The chain links TRBV7-6 to TRBJ2-3, with no clear D. V lost 5 bases, J lost 4 bases, and 7 bases lay in between. This CDR3 is built from 12 residues. Germline CDR1 reads SGHVS; CDR2 reads FNYEAQ. CDR3 loop: CASSPPADTQYF. In nucleotides, the CDR3 is TGTGCCAGCAGCCCGCCCGCAGATACGCAGTATTTT.

The rearrangement links TRBV6-4 to TRBJ1-1; the D is unclear. This CDR3 has 13 amino acids. The V end was cut by 0 bases, the J end by 7 bases, with 9 bases between. CDR1 and CDR2 (germline): MRHNA, SNTAGT. The CDR3 protein is CASSDSEPLEAFF. The DNA for the CDR3 is TGTGCCAGCAGTGACTCAGAACCTCTTGAAGCTTTCTTT.

This sequence joins TRBV5-1 and TRBJ1-1, with TRBD1 matching 8 bases. In germline, CDR1 is SGHRS, CDR2 YFSETQ. CDR3 length: 15 residues. Unmatched junction bases numbered 5, after V lost 0 bases and J lost 4 bases. The DNA for the CDR3 is TGCGCCAGCAGCTTGGACCAGGGGGCTGGCACTGAAGCTTTCTTT. It is translated as CASSLDQGAGTEAFF.

The chain carries TRBV6-5 and TRBJ1-1, with a tentative D call TRBD1 (5 bases). Germline V CDR1 and CDR2: MNHEY, SVGAGI. The CDR3 runs to 13 residues. The V and J ends lost 2 bases and 8 bases respectively, with 12 bases between them. The CDR3 coding sequence is TGTGCCAGCAGTTACGGGGGGAGTGGGGAAGCTTTCTTT. Encoded protein: CASSYGGSGEAFF.

The rearrangement joins TRBV10-2 to TRBJ2-7, with no clear D. V lost 5 bases and J lost 0, with 11 bases in between. This CDR3 has 14 amino acids. From germline, CDR1 is WSHSY and CDR2 SAAADI. The CDR3 DNA sequence: TGCGCCAGCAGTCTGGGCCGGTCCTCCTACGAGCAGTACTTC. It encodes CASSLGRSSYEQYF.

J is TRBJ2-1 and V is TRBV7-8, with D unresolved. V lost 10 bases to trimming and J lost 0 bases, with 10 bases between them. Per the germline V gene, CDR1 is SGHVS and CDR2 is FQNEAQ. CDR3 length: 13 amino acids. This chain's CDR3 is CATRHNSYNEQFF. Here the CDR3 DNA reads TGTGCCACCCGACACAACTCCTACAATGAGCAGTTCTTC. Drawing the rest from reference TRBV7-8 and TRBJ2-1, the complete variable domain is GAGVSQSPRYKVAKRGQDVALRCDPISGHVSLFWYQQALGQGPEFLTYFQNEAQLDKSGLPSDRFFAERPEGSVSTLKIQRTQQEDSAVYLCATRHNSYNEQFFGPGTRLTVL.

The chain joins TRBV18 to TRBJ2-7; D is unresolved. Germline CDR1 is KGHSH and CDR2 is LQKENI. Trimming cost V 4 bases and J 3 bases, with 16 bases left between them. The CDR3 has 15 residues. Written as DNA, the CDR3 is TGTGCCAGCTCACTTCCTAACGGGTTTCACTACGAGCAGTACTTC. It codes for CASSLPNGFHYEQYF.

The chain links TRBV4-3 to TRBJ2-4, with 9 bases aligning to TRBD1. The V segment lost 1 base and the J segment 6 bases; nucleotides outside the gene matches: 4. The germline V gene has CDR1 LGHNA and CDR2 YSLEER. CDR3 length equals 15 residues. CDR3 protein: CASSQAMDRGNIQYF. The CDR3, as DNA: TGCGCCAGCAGCCAAGCAATGGACAGGGGAAACATTCAGTACTTC.